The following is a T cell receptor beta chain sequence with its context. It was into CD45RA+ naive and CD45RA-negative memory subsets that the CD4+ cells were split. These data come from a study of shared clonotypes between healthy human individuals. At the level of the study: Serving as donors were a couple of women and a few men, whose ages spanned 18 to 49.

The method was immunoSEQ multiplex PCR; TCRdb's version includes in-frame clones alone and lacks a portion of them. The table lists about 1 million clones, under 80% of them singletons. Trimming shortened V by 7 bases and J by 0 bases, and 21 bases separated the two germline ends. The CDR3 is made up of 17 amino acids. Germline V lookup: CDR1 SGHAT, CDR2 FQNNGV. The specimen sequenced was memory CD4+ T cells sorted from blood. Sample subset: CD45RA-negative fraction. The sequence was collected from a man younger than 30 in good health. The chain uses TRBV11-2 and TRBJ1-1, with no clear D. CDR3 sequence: CASIPYSRRRLNTEAFF. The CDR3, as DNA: TGTGCCAGCATTCCCTACTCACGGCGGCGACTGAACACTGAAGCTTTCTTT.